This T cell receptor (beta chain) comes out of a study of shared clonotypes between healthy human individuals. How the authors handled the data: Quality scores were absent from the junction-only immunoSEQ sequences, so filtering differed. Only in-frame clones appear in the TCRdb table, and some are missing; sequencing was by immunoSEQ multiplex PCR. V and J calls and clone size are given by that table; D and trimming were obtained from the DNA. The data contain approximately 620,000 clones, around 97% of them singletons. Germline V gene data show CDR1 as LNHDA and CDR2 as SQIVND (reference sequence). The CDR3 has 15 residues. V shed 0 bases and J shed 5 bases, with 10 bases lying between them.

The chain employs TRBV19 and TRBJ1-4; D unresolved. The specimen sequenced was naive CD4+ T cells sorted from blood. Noted subset: CD45RA+ positively selected. The sequence derives from a woman between 25 and 40 years old in good health. The DNA for the CDR3 is TGTGCCAGTAGTATAGATCGTCATATAAATGAAAAACTGTTTTTT. It translates to CASSIDRHINEKLFF.